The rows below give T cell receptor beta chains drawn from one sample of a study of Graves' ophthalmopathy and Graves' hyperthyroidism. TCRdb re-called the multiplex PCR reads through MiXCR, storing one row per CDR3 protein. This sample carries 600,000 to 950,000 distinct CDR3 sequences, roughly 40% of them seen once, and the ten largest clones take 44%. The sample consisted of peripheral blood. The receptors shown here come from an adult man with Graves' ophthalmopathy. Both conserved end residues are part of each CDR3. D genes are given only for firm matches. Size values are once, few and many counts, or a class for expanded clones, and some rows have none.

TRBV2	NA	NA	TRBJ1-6	TGTGCCAGCAGTGTTACAGCGGGGTCACCCCTCCACTTT	CASSVTAGSPLHF
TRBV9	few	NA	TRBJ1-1	TGTGCCAGCAGCACTCAGGACTCGGGAGCTTTCTTT	CASSTQDSGAFF
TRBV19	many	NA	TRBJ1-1	TGTGCCAGTAGTCGACAAAGGACTGAAGCTTTCTTT	CASSRQRTEAFF
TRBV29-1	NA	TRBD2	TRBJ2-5	TGCAGCCTCGTACTAGCGGGGCCGGGGTACTTC	CSLVLAGPGYF
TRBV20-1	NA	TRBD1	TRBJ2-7	TGCAGTGCTAGAGCCGGGACAGGGCCCTACGAGCAGTACTTC	CSARAGTGPYEQYF
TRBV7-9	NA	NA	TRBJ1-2	TGTGCCAGCAGCTTAAGCGCGGTAGTTGGCTACACCTTC	CASSLSAVVGYTF
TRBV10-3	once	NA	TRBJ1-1	TGTGCCATCAGTGAGTCCTTGAACACTGAAGCTTTCTTT	CAISESLNTEAFF
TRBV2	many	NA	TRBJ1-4	TGTGCCAGCGTGTTGAATGAAAAACTGTTTTTT	CASVLNEKLFF
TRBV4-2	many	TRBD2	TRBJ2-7	TGTGCCAGCAGCCAAACTACGGCTAGCGGATCATACGAGCAGTACTTC	CASSQTTASGSYEQYF
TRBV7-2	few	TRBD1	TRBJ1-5	TGTGCCAGCAGCCCAGGGGGTTTGGGCAATCAGCCCCAGCATTTT	CASSPGGLGNQPQHF
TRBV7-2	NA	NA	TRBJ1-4	TGTGCCAGCAGCCAATGGGGACAAGGGATGAGAAGGGAAAAACTGTTTTTT	CASSQWGQGMRREKLFF
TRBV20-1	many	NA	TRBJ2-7	TGCAGTGCTAAGTTTGGCCCCGGCTCCTACGAGCAGTACTTC	CSAKFGPGSYEQYF